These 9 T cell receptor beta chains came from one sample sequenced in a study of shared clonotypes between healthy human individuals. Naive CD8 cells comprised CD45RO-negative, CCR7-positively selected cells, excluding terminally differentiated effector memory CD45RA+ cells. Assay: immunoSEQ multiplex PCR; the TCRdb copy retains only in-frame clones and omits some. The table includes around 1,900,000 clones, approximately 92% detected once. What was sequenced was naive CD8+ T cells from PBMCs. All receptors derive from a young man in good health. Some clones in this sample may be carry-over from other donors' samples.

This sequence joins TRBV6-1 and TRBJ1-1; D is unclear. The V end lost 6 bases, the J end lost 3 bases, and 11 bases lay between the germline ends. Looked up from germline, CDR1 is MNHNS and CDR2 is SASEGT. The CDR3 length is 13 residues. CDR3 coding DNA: TGTGCCAGCAGCACTCACGGGGACACTGAAGCTTTCTTT. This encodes CASSTHGDTEAFF.

Here the CDR3 DNA reads TGTGCCAGTAGTGACGACAGGGGAGGCACAGATACGCAGTATTTT. Translated: CASSDDRGGTDTQYF. The rearrangement links TRBV19 to TRBJ2-3; TRBD1 matches 8 bases. V dropped 5 bases and J dropped 1; count of bases not matched to a gene: 5. The CDR3 contains 15 residues. CDR1 and CDR2 from the germline V gene are LNHDA and SQIVND (reference sequence).

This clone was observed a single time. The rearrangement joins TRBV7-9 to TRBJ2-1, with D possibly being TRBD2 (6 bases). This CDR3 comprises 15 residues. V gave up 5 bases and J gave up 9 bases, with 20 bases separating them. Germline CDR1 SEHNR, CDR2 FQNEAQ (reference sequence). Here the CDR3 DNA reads TGTGCCAGCAGCGGAGGGACCCACCCGGTAGGTGAGCAGTTCTTC. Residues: CASSGGTHPVGEQFF. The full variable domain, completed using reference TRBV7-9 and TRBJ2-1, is DTGVSQNPRHKITKRGQNVTFRCDPISEHNRLYWYRQTLGQGPEFLTYFQNEAQLEKSRLLSDRFSAERPKGSFSTLEIQRTEQGDSAMYLCASSGGTHPVGEQFFGPGTRLTVL.

The CDR3 DNA sequence: TGTGCCAGCAGTACCGCGGGGAACACAGATACGCAGTATTTT. Amino acid sequence: CASSTAGNTDTQYF. The chain uses TRBV6-5 and TRBJ2-3; tentatively, D is TRBD2 (6 bases). Trimming took 5 bases from V and 2 from J, leaving 11 bases between them. Germline V CDR1 and CDR2: MNHEY, SVGAGI. The CDR3 length is 14 residues.

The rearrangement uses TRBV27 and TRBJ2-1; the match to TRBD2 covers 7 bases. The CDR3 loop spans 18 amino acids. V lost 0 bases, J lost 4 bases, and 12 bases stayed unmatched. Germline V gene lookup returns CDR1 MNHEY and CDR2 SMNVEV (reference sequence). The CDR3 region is CASSLSSGLVFKYNEQFF. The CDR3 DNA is TGTGCCAGCAGTTTATCTAGCGGGCTCGTGTTTAAATACAATGAGCAGTTCTTC.

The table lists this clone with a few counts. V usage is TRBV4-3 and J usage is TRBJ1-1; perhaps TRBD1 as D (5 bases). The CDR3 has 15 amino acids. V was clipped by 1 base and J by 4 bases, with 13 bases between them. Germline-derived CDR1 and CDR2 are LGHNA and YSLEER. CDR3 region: CASSQGDWLGTEAFF. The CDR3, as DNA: TGCGCCAGCAGCCAAGGGGACTGGCTGGGCACTGAAGCTTTCTTT.

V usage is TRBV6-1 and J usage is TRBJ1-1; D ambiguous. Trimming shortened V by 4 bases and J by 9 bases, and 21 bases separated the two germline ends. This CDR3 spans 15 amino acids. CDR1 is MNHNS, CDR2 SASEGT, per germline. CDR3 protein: CASSVSGGTGFKAFF. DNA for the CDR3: TGTGCCAGCAGTGTTTCGGGAGGTACCGGATTTAAAGCTTTCTTT.

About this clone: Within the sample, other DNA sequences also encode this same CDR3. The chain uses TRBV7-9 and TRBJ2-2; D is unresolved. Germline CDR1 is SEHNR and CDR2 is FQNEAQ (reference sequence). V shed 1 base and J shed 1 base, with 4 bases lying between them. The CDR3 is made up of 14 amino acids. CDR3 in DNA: TGTGCCAGCAGCTTAGTCGTGAACACCGGGGAGCTGTTTTTT. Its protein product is CASSLVVNTGELFF.

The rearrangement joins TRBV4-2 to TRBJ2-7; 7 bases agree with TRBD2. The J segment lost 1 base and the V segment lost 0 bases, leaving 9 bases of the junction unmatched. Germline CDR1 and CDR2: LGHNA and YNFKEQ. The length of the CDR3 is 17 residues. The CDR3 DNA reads TGTGCCAGCAGCCAAGATCCTCTTGGACTAGTTTCCTACGAGCAGTACTTC. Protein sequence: CASSQDPLGLVSYEQYF.